Listed below are T cell receptor beta chains from one sample, sequenced in a study of T cell responses to AZD1222 COVID-19 vaccine. Data came from immunoSEQ multiplex PCR; TCRdb stores just in-frame clones and leaves some out. The table lists 95,000 to 150,000 clones, about 88% of them singletons. Specimen: peripheral blood, collected on day 0 of AZD1222 vaccination. These TCRs come from an adult in good health. Each CDR3 is given with its conserved first and last residue. The D gene is left open where the match is weak. Only part of the rows carry a size: once, few, many, or a class if the clone is expanded.

>TRBV5-1|TRBJ1-1|NA|NA
TGCGCCAGCAGCCTGACCGGGCGCACTGAAGCTTTCTTT
CASSLTGRTEAFF
>TRBV21-1|TRBJ1-5|NA|NA
TGTGCCAGCAGCTTGGGTGGGGCCCCCCTCGGCAATCAGCCCCAGCATTTT
CASSLGGAPLGNQPQHF
>TRBV7-9|TRBJ2-7|NA|NA
TGTGCCAGCAGCTTAGGGGGGCGCTCTCTATACGAGCAGTACTTC
CASSLGGRSLYEQYF
>TRBV5-1|TRBJ1-1|NA|once
TGCGCCAGCAGCCAAACTCGACCGGGCGCCGCCATGAACACTGAAGCTTTCTTT
CASSQTRPGAAMNTEAFF
>TRBV7-8|TRBJ2-5|TRBD2|NA
TGTGCCAGCAGGACTAGCGGGGCCCAAGAGACCCAGTACTTC
CASRTSGAQETQYF
>TRBV12-3/TRBV12-4|TRBJ2-5|TRBD2|NA
TGTGCCAGCAGCGGTAGCGGGGTTCAGACCCAGTACTTC
CASSGSGVQTQYF
>TRBV27|TRBJ2-1|NA|NA
TGTGCCAGCAGTTCCTCGGGGAGTTATGAGCAGTTCTTC
CASSSSGSYEQFF
>TRBV6-6|TRBJ1-6|NA|NA
TGTGCCAGCAGTTACTCGAGTGGGGAGGGGACTTCACCCCTCCACTTT
CASSYSSGEGTSPLHF
>TRBV29-1|TRBJ2-1|TRBD1|NA
TGCAGCGGACCCCTAGGGGGCGGTGAGCAGTTCTTC
CSGPLGGGEQFF
>TRBV29-1|TRBJ2-1|NA|NA
TGCAGCGACGTCTCTAGGAACGAGCAGTTCTTC
CSDVSRNEQFF
>TRBV29-1|TRBJ1-2|TRBD1|NA
TGCAGCGTTGAGACAGGGGCTTTGGGCTATGGCTACACCTTC
CSVETGALGYGYTF
>TRBV29-1|TRBJ2-7|TRBD1|NA
TGCAGCGCCGCAGGGGGACAATACGAGCAGTACTTC
CSAAGGQYEQYF
>TRBV6-6|TRBJ2-7|TRBD2|NA
TGTGCCAGCAGTTACCTAGCGGGGGGCTCCTACGAGCAGTACTTC
CASSYLAGGSYEQYF
>TRBV5-1|TRBJ2-3|NA|NA
TGCGCCAGCAGCTTGGTTTTGGGGCCCACAGATACGCAGTATTTT
CASSLVLGPTDTQYF
>TRBV6-5|TRBJ1-6|TRBD1|NA
TGTGCCAGCAAGGGACAGACTCATAATTCACCCCTCCACTTT
CASKGQTHNSPLHF
>TRBV18|TRBJ1-2|NA|NA
TGTGCCAGCTCACTCCCGAGCGGGGAGGATAATGGCTACACCTTC
CASSLPSGEDNGYTF
>TRBV18|TRBJ2-2|NA|NA
TGTGCCAGCTCACCAAAGACCGGGGAGCTGTTTTTT
CASSPKTGELFF
>TRBV12-3/TRBV12-4|TRBJ2-5|TRBD1|NA
TGTGCCAGCAGTTCTCTCAGGGGGGAGACCCAGTACTTC
CASSSLRGETQYF
>TRBV7-3|TRBJ2-1|NA|once
TGTGCCAGCAGCTTAAGTTCCAGCAGTGAGCAGTTCTTC
CASSLSSSSEQFF
>TRBV4-2|TRBJ2-1|NA|NA
TGTGCCAGCAGCCAAGTCGGGGGTTCCTACAATGAGCAGTTCTTC
CASSQVGGSYNEQFF
>TRBV11-3|TRBJ2-2|TRBD1|NA
TGTGCCAGCAGCGGGACAGGGGATACCGGGGAGCTGTTTTTT
CASSGTGDTGELFF
>TRBV6-1|TRBJ1-4|NA|NA
TGTGCCAGCAGTGTAGATGGGGCAGGGTCTAATGAAAAACTGTTTTTT
CASSVDGAGSNEKLFF
>TRBV28|TRBJ2-6|NA|NA
TGTGCCAGCAGTTTACAGGGGACTGGGGCCAACGTCCTGACTTTC
CASSLQGTGANVLTF
>TRBV18|TRBJ2-2|NA|NA
TGTGCCAGCTCACCACTTCCGGGGTTCCGTTTCGCCGGGGAGCTGTTTTTT
CASSPLPGFRFAGELFF
>TRBV5-5|TRBJ1-5|NA|NA
TGTGCCAGCAGCTTGATAGGGGAGTACAATCAGCCCCAGCATTTT
CASSLIGEYNQPQHF
>TRBV29-1|TRBJ1-6|TRBD1|NA
TGCAGCGTCGGACAGGGGAATAATTCACCCCTCCACTTT
CSVGQGNNSPLHF
>TRBV7-9|TRBJ2-1|TRBD1|NA
TGTGCCAGCAGCTTAGTTCGACAGGGGGCTATCAATGAGCAGTTCTTC
CASSLVRQGAINEQFF
>TRBV27|TRBJ1-1|NA|few
TGTGCCAGCAGTTCACGGCCTAGAAACGAAGCTTTCTTT
CASSSRPRNEAFF
>TRBV6-2/TRBV6-3|TRBJ2-7|TRBD1|NA
TGTGCCAGCGGCCTTCGGACAGGGAACTACGAGCAGTACTTC
CASGLRTGNYEQYF
>TRBV27|TRBJ2-2|TRBD2|NA
TGTGCCAGCAGTTCCCGCCTAGGCCAGCGGGGGAGGTCCGGGGAGCTGTTTTTT
CASSSRLGQRGRSGELFF
>TRBV3-1/TRBV3-2|TRBJ1-6|NA|NA
TGTGCCAGCAGCCAAGGACAATTCTTTAATTCACCCCTCCACTTT
CASSQGQFFNSPLHF
>TRBV5-4|TRBJ2-5|NA|NA
TGTGCCAGCAGCTTGGATAGAGTTCAAGAGACCCAGTACTTC
CASSLDRVQETQYF
>TRBV7-9|TRBJ2-7|TRBD1|NA
TGTGCCAGCAGCGAACAGGGGGACTCCTACGAGCAGTACTTC
CASSEQGDSYEQYF
>TRBV6-5|TRBJ1-1|NA|NA
TGTGCCAGCAGTTACTGGGACCCGGCCAACACTGAAGCTTTCTTT
CASSYWDPANTEAFF
>TRBV4-1|TRBJ1-1|NA|once
TGCGCCAGCAGCCACGAGGGGGGGAACTGGGAAGCTTTCTTT
CASSHEGGNWEAFF